The TCR beta chain described here comes from a study of CD8 T cells in Susac syndrome (dated by TCRdb to between 2019 and 2020). Concerning the study at large: Repertoire sequencing was used to test whether CD8+ T cell activation and differentiation in Susac syndrome was antigen driven. General study outcomes and caveats: The study acknowledged that relatively few individuals were included in the TCR sequencing and HLA analysis.

High-throughput TCR beta sequencing profiled peripheral blood CD8+ and CD4+ T cells from healthy donors, Susac syndrome patients and multiple sclerosis patients. Multiple sclerosis controls were treatment-naive patients with stable or active relapsing-remitting disease fulfilling revised McDonald criteria. Bulk CD8+ and CD4+ T cells were purified by magnetic negative isolation, while CD8+ TEMRA cells were enriched using FACS. Blood was collected in EDTA tubes and processed within 24 hours, with PBMCs isolated through density gradient centrifugation. PBMCs intended for TCR sequencing were cryopreserved in liquid nitrogen and were subsequently thawed in a 37 degrees C water bath. The sorted or isolated CD4+, CD8+ and CD8+ TEMRA cells had a purity of 90% or higher. In the germline V gene, CDR1 corresponds to SNHLY and CDR2 to FYNNEI. The V end loses 6 bases and the J end loses 1 base, and a stretch of 13 bases separates them. Taken from cysteine to phenylalanine, the CDR3 has 14 residues. The CDR3 DNA has 42 bases and is translated from base 1.

On this clonotype: Its antigen is not yet known. Base-call qualities are not available, and no considerably larger clone is one nucleotide away.

RNA was extracted using the RNeasy kit, and about 0.5 to 1 microgram was reverse transcribed with random hexamers. TCR beta CDR3 regions were amplified with the immunoSEQ multiplex PCR assay covering 54 Vbeta and 13 Jbeta segments. Bias from PCR amplification was corrected by using a synthetic template baseline for primer optimization and for computational correction. The original methods were these. Reads were annotated to V, D and J genes according to IMGT and were analyzed with immunoSEQ Analyzer, with only productive sequences retained. To calculate clonality, Shannon entropy was normalized by log2 of the number of productive unique sequences and then subtracted from one. For each patient and control, public and private clones were evaluated within the 100 most prevalent clones. Clones were defined as Susac-specific if absent from the healthy and MS cohorts, from approximately 1,100 published viral clones and from other ImmuneACCESS disease sequences. TCRdb's own reprocessing of the public reads used fastp at Q25 and MiXCR and kept productive beta chains. Under each unique CDR3 protein, matching rows form one entry showing the most common genes and DNA. The authors' filters were not applied to this entry. The sample contains 150,000 to 200,000 distinct CDR3 sequences, nearly 95% of them found a single time. The ten largest clones capture 0.093% of the sample.

This clonotype originated in a human donor with multiple sclerosis. The V gene is TRBV2 and the J gene is TRBJ2-7; TRBD1 is a possible D gene, resting on 6 matching bases. Sample: CD4+ T cells from PBMCs. The DNA sequence is given as TGTGCCAGCAGGGAACAGGGAGCATCCTACGAGCAGTACTTC. This is translated as CASREQGASYEQYF.